The TCR beta chain under discussion was sequenced for a study of T cell responses to AZD1222 COVID-19 vaccine. The study pooled second doses at about 4 or about 12 weeks. A word on this clone: The antigen is unknown.

General study findings and limits: Once two AZD1222 doses were given, Spike-specific TCR breadth and depth went up. Baseline serostatus was positive in only a handful of AZD1222 recipients.

The CDR3 is made up of 13 amino acids. The data were produced by immunoSEQ multiplex PCR, yet TCRdb's version contains in-frame clones alone and is incomplete. The sample has 140,000 to 150,000 clones, 92% seen once. The material was peripheral blood, obtained 28 days after the second AZD1222 dose. This TCR came from an adult who received the AZD1222 COVID-19 vaccine. The chain uses TRBV21-1 and TRBJ2-7; the DNA was not used to check the table's D call, TRBD1. TRBV21-1 is an annotated pseudogene. The CDR3 loop is CASSNRHSYEQYF. DNA for the CDR3: TGTGCCAGCAGCAATCGACACAGCTACGAGCAGTACTTC.